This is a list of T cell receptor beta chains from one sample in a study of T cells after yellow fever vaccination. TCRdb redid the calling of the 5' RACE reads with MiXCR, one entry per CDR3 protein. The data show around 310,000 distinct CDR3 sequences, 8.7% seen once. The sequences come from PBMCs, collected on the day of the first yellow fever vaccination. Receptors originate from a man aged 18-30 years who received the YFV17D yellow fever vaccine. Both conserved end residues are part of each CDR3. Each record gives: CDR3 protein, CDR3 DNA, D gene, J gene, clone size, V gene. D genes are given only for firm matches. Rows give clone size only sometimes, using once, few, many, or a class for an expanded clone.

CASSRTQARNQPQHF TGTGCCAGCAGTCGGACACAAGCCCGGAATCAGCCCCAGCATTTT - TRBJ1-5 many TRBV12-3/TRBV12-4
CASSLGSVAGGFQETQYF TGCGCCAGCAGCTTGGGGTCGGTAGCGGGGGGATTCCAAGAGACCCAGTACTTC TRBD2 TRBJ2-5 few TRBV5-1
CARGPGRTVYNEQFF TGTGCCAGGGGCCCCGGGCGGACAGTTTACAATGAGCAGTTCTTC - TRBJ2-1 - TRBV28
CASSLSGTGGWYGYTF TGTGCCAGCAGTTTATCCGGGACAGGGGGTTGGTATGGCTACACCTTC TRBD1 TRBJ1-2 few TRBV27
CASSLTHESNQPQHF TGTGCCAGCAGCTTAACCCATGAGAGCAATCAGCCCCAGCATTTT - TRBJ1-5 - TRBV7-2
CASSSGELETQYF TGTGCCAGCAGTTCAGGGGAGTTGGAGACCCAGTACTTC - TRBJ2-5 - TRBV12-3/TRBV12-4
CASSFRPTEQFF TGTGCCAGCAGTTTTCGCCCTACTGAGCAGTTCTTC - TRBJ2-1 - TRBV12-3/TRBV12-4
CASSQLTADTQYF TGTGCCAGCTCTCAGCTCACGGCAGATACGCAGTATTTT - TRBJ2-3 - TRBV18
CATSTPSGGANEQFF TGTGCCACCAGTACTCCTAGCGGGGGGGCCAATGAGCAGTTCTTC TRBD2 TRBJ2-1 many TRBV24-1
CASSTGWAYNQPQHF TGTGCCAGCAGTACCGGTTGGGCATACAATCAGCCCCAGCATTTT - TRBJ1-5 - TRBV6-1
CASSLFSLYTDTQYF TGTGCCAGCAGCTTGTTTTCGTTGTACACAGATACGCAGTATTTT - TRBJ2-3 many TRBV5-6
CASSEAGAPETRYF TGTGCCAGCAGTGAAGCGGGGGCCCCAGAGACCCGGTACTTC - TRBJ2-5 - TRBV2
CASSSRGSSTDTQYF TGTGCCAGCAGCTCCCGCGGGTCTAGCACAGATACGCAGTATTTT - TRBJ2-3 few TRBV9
CASSQDLTSKGYTF TGTGCCAGCAGCCAAGATCTGACCTCGAAAGGCTACACCTTC - TRBJ1-2 - TRBV4-2
CASSLGDVSYNEQFF TGTGCCAGCAGCTTAGGGGACGTGTCCTACAATGAGCAGTTCTTC - TRBJ2-1 - TRBV7-3
CASSYSPGMRTEAFF TGTGCCAGCAGTTACTCACCCGGGATGAGAACTGAAGCTTTCTTT - TRBJ1-1 few TRBV6-5
CAISEFSRQGRGYTF TGTGCCATCAGTGAGTTTAGTAGGCAGGGCAGAGGCTACACCTTC - TRBJ1-2 many TRBV10-3
CASSLWDLSTDTQYF TGTGCCAGCAGTTTATGGGACTTGAGCACAGATACGCAGTATTTT - TRBJ2-3 few TRBV12-3/TRBV12-4
CASRLEVPSGGGTDTQYF TGTGCAAGTCGCTTGGAAGTCCCCTCGGGGGGGGGCACAGATACGCAGTATTTT - TRBJ2-3 - TRBV12-2
CASSPGQGYNYGYTF TGTGCCAGCAGCCCTGGACAGGGGTATAACTATGGCTACACCTTC TRBD1 TRBJ1-2 few TRBV7-9
CATSPRFSGGEAFF TGTGCCACCAGCCCCCGTTTCTCAGGGGGCGAAGCTTTCTTT TRBD1 TRBJ1-1 - TRBV15
CASSSQASAEQYF TGTGCCAGCAGTTCCCAAGCCAGCGCCGAGCAGTACTTC - TRBJ2-7 few TRBV7-2
CASSPLGSGSTDTQYF TGTGCCAGCAGCCCGTTGGGTAGCGGGAGCACAGATACGCAGTATTTT TRBD2 TRBJ2-3 - TRBV11-2
CASSFGASGVTF TGTGCCAGCAGCTTCGGGGCTAGCGGGGTAACCTTC TRBD2 TRBJ2-5 few TRBV7-2
CAWGPLFYNEQFF TGTGCCTGGGGGCCGTTATTTTACAATGAGCAGTTCTTC - TRBJ2-1 few TRBV30
CASSSLTGRERYEQYF TGTGCCAGCAGTTCCCTTACCGGGCGCGAGCGCTACGAGCAGTACTTC - TRBJ2-7 - TRBV27
CASSLVAGQGFVNYGYTF TGTGCCAGCAGCTTGGTAGCTGGACAGGGTTTTGTAAACTATGGCTACACCTTC TRBD1 TRBJ1-2 - TRBV5-6
CSAREVMGQGMDEQYF TGCAGTGCTAGAGAGGTTATGGGACAGGGAATGGACGAGCAGTACTTC TRBD1 TRBJ2-7 few TRBV20-1
CSAPRTSGGAYNEQFF TGCAGTGCCCCCAGGACTAGCGGGGGGGCCTACAATGAGCAGTTCTTC TRBD2 TRBJ2-1 - TRBV20-1
CASSLADGGETQYF TGTGCCAGCAGCTTGGCGGACGGCGGGGAGACCCAGTACTTC - TRBJ2-5 many TRBV5-5
CSVGAGRVDYGYTF TGCAGCGTTGGGGCAGGGCGAGTCGACTATGGCTACACCTTC - TRBJ1-2 few TRBV29-1
CASSLRRGMNTEAFF TGTGCCAGCAGCCTGCGAAGGGGAATGAACACTGAAGCTTTCTTT - TRBJ1-1 many TRBV7-3
CASSQGTAAETQYF TGTGCCAGCAGTCAGGGGACAGCGGCAGAGACCCAGTACTTC TRBD1 TRBJ2-5 few TRBV25-1
CASSLGAGWSYGYTF TGTGCCAGCAGCTTAGGAGCAGGGTGGTCCTATGGCTACACCTTC - TRBJ1-2 - TRBV7-2
CASSWGTGDEQFF TGTGCCAGCAGCTGGGGGACAGGCGATGAGCAGTTCTTC TRBD1 TRBJ2-1 - TRBV7-9
CASSSGGADNEQFF TGTGCCAGTTCGAGCGGGGGGGCCGACAATGAGCAGTTCTTC TRBD2 TRBJ2-1 - TRBV27
CASSHSPPDQPQHF TGTGCCAGCAGTCACTCCCCCCCGGATCAGCCCCAGCATTTT - TRBJ1-5 many TRBV12-3/TRBV12-4
CASSQDQWGFGNTGELFF TGCGCCAGCAGCCAAGATCAATGGGGTTTTGGGAACACCGGGGAGCTGTTTTTT - TRBJ2-2 few TRBV4-1
CASSLAGVSEAFF TGCGCCAGCAGCTTGGCCGGGGTTTCTGAAGCTTTCTTT - TRBJ1-1 - TRBV5-1
CASSFGGTETQYF TGTGCCAGCAGTTTTGGGGGAACGGAGACCCAGTACTTC - TRBJ2-5 many TRBV28
CASSPGTVVNEQFF TGTGCCAGCAGCCCCGGGACGGTTGTCAATGAGCAGTTCTTC - TRBJ2-1 few TRBV7-2
CASSLLAAAWDGYTF TGTGCCAGCAGCTTATTGGCAGCGGCGTGGGATGGCTACACCTTC - TRBJ1-2 - TRBV7-9
CASSLGAGAGELFF TGTGCCAGCAGTTTAGGAGCGGGAGCCGGGGAGCTGTTTTTT TRBD2 TRBJ2-2 many TRBV28
CASSFHTTGGNGETQYF TGTGCCAGCAGCTTCCACACCACCGGGGGAAATGGAGAGACCCAGTACTTC - TRBJ2-5 - TRBV11-2
CASSHRLAGRTDTQYF TGTGCCAGCAGTCACCGACTAGCGGGGCGCACAGATACGCAGTATTTT TRBD2 TRBJ2-3 few TRBV12-3/TRBV12-4
CASSSYRGSNNEQFF TGTGCCAGCAGCTCTTACAGGGGCTCAAACAATGAGCAGTTCTTC TRBD1 TRBJ2-1 few TRBV5-4
CASSRTGDSNQPQHF TGTGCCAGCAGCAGGACAGGGGATAGCAATCAGCCCCAGCATTTT TRBD1 TRBJ1-5 many TRBV7-9
CASSFMAQAYGYTF TGCGCCAGCAGCTTTATGGCTCAGGCTTATGGCTACACCTTC - TRBJ1-2 - TRBV5-1
CASSSRTGRLGETQYF TGTGCCAGCAGCTCCCGGACAGGAAGGTTAGGAGAGACCCAGTACTTC TRBD1 TRBJ2-5 many TRBV7-9
CASSSTGTEAYEQYF TGTGCCAGCAGCTCGACCGGGACAGAAGCCTACGAGCAGTACTTC TRBD1 TRBJ2-7 - TRBV5-6
CASSQSRTGAYEQYF TGTGCCAGCAGCCAAAGCCGGACAGGGGCCTACGAGCAGTACTTC TRBD1 TRBJ2-7 few TRBV4-2
CASSFGGGYNSPLHF TGTGCCAGCAGTTTCGGTGGGGGGTATAATTCACCCCTCCACTTT - TRBJ1-6 few TRBV12-3/TRBV12-4
CAISGDRGRSGYTF TGTGCCATCAGTGGCGACAGGGGGAGGAGTGGCTACACCTTC TRBD1 TRBJ1-2 few TRBV10-3
CASSQVLGTTEAFF TGCGCCAGCAGCCAAGTCCTCGGTACGACTGAAGCTTTCTTT - TRBJ1-1 many TRBV4-3
CATHGSGENTGELFF TGTGCCACCCACGGTAGCGGGGAGAACACCGGGGAGCTGTTTTTT TRBD2 TRBJ2-2 few TRBV6-1